A single sample is the source of the 11 T cell receptor beta chains below, sequenced in a study of cytomegalovirus exposure and HLA in healthy donors (dated 2017 in TCRdb). Library prep was done by the immunoSEQ multiplex PCR assay. For the multiplex PCR, a mixture combining 60 forward primers for TCR Vbeta segments and 13 reverse primers for TCR Jbeta segments was used. The immuneACCESS repertoire file appears here via TCRdb, limited to in-frame rearrangements. These files lack a portion of the clones; in checked studies, under half of the deficit traces to unresolved V genes, and the cause of the others is not known. Recorded for this sample are 99,000 or so clones; 83% of them occurred a single time. The ten largest clones represent 5% to 6.5% of the sample. Sequencing was done on a sample of PBMCs. These receptors were collected from a man aged 18 to 35 in good health and CMV-seronegative.

The rearrangement links TRBV10-1 to TRBJ2-5; maybe TRBD2 (6 bases). Trimming removed 3 bases from V and 5 bases from J, with 19 bases in between. The length of the CDR3 is 16 residues. Germline V gene sequence: CDR1 WNHNN, CDR2 SYGVQD (reference sequence). This chain's CDR3 is CASSDPGTRGGETQYF. Here the CDR3 DNA reads TGCGCCAGCAGTGACCCCGGGACTCGTGGGGGGGAGACCCAGTACTTC.

Details on this clone: Mismatch with germline at one junction end may stem from a read error. The V call is TRBV5-4, the J call TRBJ2-2; 8 nucleotides line up with TRBD1. CDR1 SGHNT and CDR2 YYREEE come from the germline V gene (reference sequence). The CDR3 length is 15 residues. DNA for the CDR3: TGTGCCAGCAGCTTGCAGGGGGCGAATACCGGGGAGCTGTTTTTT. Its translation: CASSLQGANTGELFF.

In its sample, this clone was seen once. The rearrangement joins TRBV6-1 to TRBJ2-1, with D possibly being TRBD1 (5 bases). The CDR3 extends over 13 amino acids. Germline V gene data show CDR1 as MNHNS and CDR2 as SASEGT. The V and J ends lost 5 bases and 3 bases respectively, with 8 bases between them. CDR3 residues: CASSYRGYNEQFF. The CDR3 bases are TGTGCCAGCAGTTATAGGGGCTACAATGAGCAGTTCTTC.

The chain combines TRBV27 with TRBJ1-1; D is unresolved. CDR1 and CDR2 (germline): MNHEY, SMNVEV (reference sequence). This CDR3 comprises 13 residues. Trimming left V 2 bases short and J 6 bases short, with 10 bases between. The CDR3 DNA follows: TGTGCCAGCAGTTTAAGAGGGTCGCCTGAAGCTTTCTTT. Translating it yields CASSLRGSPEAFF.

The rearrangement links TRBV11-2 to TRBJ1-2; weak D call: TRBD1 (6 bases). The CDR3 runs to 14 residues. Looked up from germline, CDR1 is SGHAT and CDR2 is FQNNGV. V lost 5 bases and J lost 8, with 18 bases in between. CDR3 sequence: CASSPRLGGWGYTF. The CDR3 region has the DNA TGTGCCAGCAGCCCCAGGTTAGGGGGTTGGGGCTACACCTTC.

This clone was detected once. The CDR3 region has the DNA TGTGCCAGCAGCCCCGGGTCGGGACAGGGAGCTGGAAACACCATATATTTT. Translation gives CASSPGSGQGAGNTIYF. This sequence joins TRBV5-4 and TRBJ1-3; 9 bases line up with TRBD1. The CDR3 is made up of 17 amino acids. Germline CDR1 and CDR2: SGHNT and YYREEE (reference sequence). V dropped 4 bases and J dropped 2; count of bases not matched to a gene: 10.

This chain joins TRBV28 and TRBJ1-1, with a weak D call TRBD1 (5 bases). The CDR3 runs 13 residues. Germline V gene data show CDR1 as MDHEN and CDR2 as SYDVKM. V was pared by 7 bases and J by 6 bases, with 15 bases between. The CDR3 here is CASNSQGVPEAFF. CDR3 nucleotides: TGTGCCAGCAATTCCCAGGGTGTCCCTGAAGCTTTCTTT. The whole variable domain, filled in from reference TRBV28 and TRBJ1-1, reads DVKVTQSSRYLVKRTGEKVFLECVQDMDHENMFWYRQDPGLGLRLIYFSYDVKMKEKGDIPEGYSVSREKKERFSLILESASTNQTSMYLCASNSQGVPEAFFGQGTRLTVV.

This chain links TRBV2 with TRBJ2-1; possibly TRBD2 for D (5 bases). The CDR3 extends over 14 amino acids. The V gene's germline CDR1 is SNHLY and CDR2 FYNNEI. The V end was cut by 3 bases, the J end by 4 bases, with 10 bases between. This CDR3 is CASSESGVYNEQFF. CDR3 in DNA: TGTGCCAGCAGTGAGTCCGGGGTTTACAATGAGCAGTTCTTC.

This clone was seen ten or more times. V is TRBV4-3 and J is TRBJ2-3; D perhaps matches TRBD2 (6 bases). The ends were cut back, 1 base at V and 2 bases at J, with 13 bases in the middle. This CDR3 contains 16 residues. Germline CDR1 and CDR2: LGHNA and YSLEER. The CDR3 DNA is TGCGCCAGCAGCCAAGTAAGCGGGCACAACACAGATACGCAGTATTTT. Translating it yields CASSQVSGHNTDTQYF.

The sample holds a few counts of this clone. The chain uses TRBV4-1 and TRBJ1-1; tentative D call: TRBD1 (6 bases). Germline V lookup: CDR1 MGHRA, CDR2 YSYEKL. The V gene lost 4 bases and the J gene lost 3 bases, with 15 bases spanning the gap. There are 15 residues in the CDR3. CDR3 nucleotides: TGCGCCAGCAGCCTCGGTGGACAGTACGACACTGAAGCTTTCTTT. Protein: CASSLGGQYDTEAFF.

The chain employs TRBV5-1 and TRBJ1-1; D may be TRBD1 (5 bases). V was trimmed by 0 bases and J by 3 bases, leaving 6 bases between them. CDR3 size: 13 residues. Germline V gene lookup returns CDR1 SGHRS and CDR2 YFSETQ. Here the CDR3 DNA reads TGCGCCAGCAGCTTGGGACAGTACACTGAAGCTTTCTTT. This gives the protein CASSLGQYTEAFF.